This TCR beta chain was found in a study of cytomegalovirus exposure and HLA in healthy donors. General observations from the study: The study labeled 164 TCR beta chains cytomegalovirus-associated. Earlier analysis looked at TCR beta V segments, and most were productive about 90% or about 30% of the time.

Remarks on this clone: Antigen unknown.

Vbeta (60) and Jbeta (13) primers were used in the PCR. Profiling relied on immunoSEQ multiplex PCR, and the TCRdb table lists in-frame clones only, not all of them. The table has under 200,000 clones, roughly four fifths seen once. This CDR3 spans 16 amino acids. CDR1 is MNHNY, CDR2 SVGAGI, per germline (reference sequence). The germline V and J ends were trimmed by 4 bases and 3 bases, with 18 bases remaining between them. Sequenced: PBMCs. The TCR comes from a man between 25 and 39 years old in good health and CMV-seronegative. The chain links TRBV6-6 to TRBJ2-5, with D possibly matching TRBD1 (7 bases). The CDR3 here is CASSWGGTESEETQYF. Here the CDR3 DNA reads TGTGCCAGCAGTTGGGGCGGGACAGAGTCGGAAGAGACCCAGTACTTC.